The 14 T cell receptor beta chains below were found in one sample sequenced in a study of blood T cell repertoires in COVID-19 (dated by TCRdb to about 2020). The library was built by means of the immunoSEQ multiplex PCR assay. Here the immuneACCESS table is served through TCRdb, limited to in-frame sequences with V and J called. Missing clones are a known gap in these copies; in checked studies unresolved V genes cover under half, and the rest lacks a known reason. Across this sample there are 250,000 to 300,000 clones, with about nine tenths seen only once. Of the sample, approximately 10% falls within the top ten clones. The material sequenced was peripheral blood. These receptors originate from a woman aged 25 to 39 with COVID-19, enrolled during active disease.

This chain joins TRBV9 and TRBJ2-3; a possible D gene is TRBD1 (6 bases). CDR1 SGDLS and CDR2 YYNGEE come from the germline V gene. The CDR3 loop spans 15 amino acids. V lost 0 bases and J lost 2, with 10 bases in between. The CDR3 DNA is TGTGCCAGCAGCGTAGAAGGGGGATACACAGATACGCAGTATTTT. Encoded protein: CASSVEGGYTDTQYF.

In DNA form, the CDR3 reads TGCGCCAGCAGCCGGCAACAGGGTTCCTACAATGAGCAGTTCTTC. This codes for CASSRQQGSYNEQFF. The chain couples TRBV4-3 to TRBJ2-1, with a weak D call TRBD1 (6 bases). Looked up from germline, CDR1 is LGHNA and CDR2 is YSLEER. V lost 4 bases and J lost 1, with 11 bases in between. The CDR3 length is 15 residues.

The chain is built from TRBV3-1 (or the pseudogene TRBV3-2) and TRBJ1-2; a weak D match, TRBD1 (6 bases). This CDR3 is built from 15 residues. In germline, CDR1 is LGHDT, CDR2 YNNKEL (reference sequence). The ends were cut back, 5 bases at V and 4 bases at J, with 17 bases in the middle. Here the CDR3 reads CASSTRDIGRYGYTF. The CDR3 bases are TGTGCCAGCAGCACCCGGGACATCGGGCGCTATGGCTACACCTTC.

Points on this clone: The same CDR3 arises from other DNA sequences in this sample as well. The chain uses TRBV18 and TRBJ1-1; maybe TRBD1 (5 bases). The CDR3 has 13 residues. V was trimmed by 3 bases and J by 2 bases, leaving 7 bases between them. Germline V gene data show CDR1 as KGHSH and CDR2 as LQKENI. CDR3 amino acids: CASSPGGNTEAFF. The CDR3 DNA reads TGTGCCAGCTCACCGGGGGGTAACACTGAAGCTTTCTTT.

The chain is built from TRBV7-9 and TRBJ1-2; 9 bases line up with TRBD1. Germline lookup yields CDR1 SEHNR and CDR2 FQNEAQ (reference sequence). V was clipped by 4 bases and J by 8 bases; unmatched bases: 8. The CDR3 contains 14 residues. The CDR3 here is CASSSAQGARGYTF. The CDR3 DNA reads as TGTGCCAGCAGCTCCGCACAGGGGGCTCGAGGCTACACCTTC.

The chain joins TRBV28 to TRBJ1-4; D perhaps matches TRBD1 (6 bases). CDR3 length equals 17 residues. Germline values: CDR1 MDHEN, CDR2 SYDVKM. V was cut by 2 bases and J by 0 bases, with 13 bases left in between. Here the CDR3 DNA reads TGTGCCAGCAGTTTAACAGGGTATCCGGCAACTAATGAAAAACTGTTTTTT. Protein sequence: CASSLTGYPATNEKLFF.

This CDR3 is CASSPLQGYEQYF. The CDR3 nucleotides read TGCGCCAGCAGCCCGCTTCAGGGCTACGAGCAGTACTTC. The chain uses TRBV5-1 and TRBJ2-7; D possibly corresponds to TRBD1 (5 bases). V was trimmed by 4 bases and J by 3 bases, leaving 11 bases between them. The CDR3 is 13 amino acids. Germline V lookup: CDR1 SGHRS, CDR2 YFSETQ.

The chain combines TRBV7-9 with TRBJ2-7, with a possible D match to TRBD2 (6 bases). V was trimmed by 2 bases and J by 5 bases, leaving 10 bases between them. CDR3 length equals 13 residues. In germline, CDR1 is SEHNR, CDR2 FQNEAQ (reference sequence). In DNA form, the CDR3 reads TGTGCCAGCAGCTTAACTTGGGGGGACGAGCAGTACTTC. Translation: CASSLTWGDEQYF.

In the case of this clone: The same CDR3 is also encoded by other DNA sequences in this sample. V and J are TRBV18 and TRBJ2-7; maybe TRBD1 (6 bases). V was pared by 6 bases and J by 0 bases, with 12 bases between. Germline V lookup: CDR1 KGHSH, CDR2 LQKENI. This CDR3 is 14 amino acids long. The CDR3 nucleotides read TGTGCCAGCTCCCCAGGGACAAGCTCCTACGAGCAGTACTTC. Protein product: CASSPGTSSYEQYF.

The chain is built from TRBV12-3 or TRBV12-4 and TRBJ1-3; perhaps TRBD1 as D (6 bases). This CDR3 has 13 residues. Trimming left V 5 bases short and J 9 bases short, with 14 bases between. The CDR3 is CASSPPDRATIYF. The CDR3 DNA reads as TGTGCCAGCAGTCCACCGGACAGAGCCACCATATATTTT.

This clone was counted once. The CDR3 sequence: CASRQSDSWTEAFF. Written as DNA, the CDR3 is TGTGCCAGCAGGCAATCGGACAGTTGGACTGAAGCTTTCTTT. The chain couples TRBV2 to TRBJ1-1; the D gene is possibly TRBD1 (6 bases). Germline CDR1 and CDR2: SNHLY and FYNNEI. The length of the CDR3 is 14 residues. Deletions cut 6 bases from V and 5 bases from J, with 16 bases between.

The gene calls are TRBV7-2 and TRBJ2-1; TRBD2 matches 7 bases. Germline trimming cut 1 base from V and 0 bases from J; bases unmatched to any gene: 6. This CDR3 contains 17 residues. Germline V lookup: CDR1 SGHTA, CDR2 FQGNSA. CDR3 sequence reads: CASSLGREVSSYNEQFF. DNA for the CDR3: TGTGCCAGCAGCTTAGGTCGGGAGGTGAGCTCCTACAATGAGCAGTTCTTC.

This clone has just a few counts. The J gene is TRBJ1-5, the V gene TRBV19; unclear D gene. V was cut by 6 bases and J by 3 bases, with 9 bases left in between. There are 13 residues in the CDR3. CDR1 LNHDA and CDR2 SQIVND come from the germline V gene (reference sequence). The CDR3 is CASRKQTNQPQHF. CDR3 bases: TGTGCCAGTAGGAAACAGACCAATCAGCCCCAGCATTTT.

The V call is TRBV6-5, the J call TRBJ2-5; the match to TRBD2 covers 7 bases. Germline V gene sequence: CDR1 MNHEY, CDR2 SVGAGI. Trimming at V came to 5 bases and at J to 2 bases, leaving 5 bases not matched to a gene. The CDR3 is 14 residues long. The CDR3, as DNA: TGTGCCAGCAGTCTGAGCGGGACTCAAGAGACCCAGTACTTC. Translation gives CASSLSGTQETQYF.